A selection of T cell receptor beta chains follows, all from one sample in a study of T-cell reconstitution after alpha-beta-depleted transplantation in children. One entry per CDR3 protein results from TCRdb running MiXCR on the PCR reads. The sample lists fewer than 550,000 distinct CDR3 sequences, approximately 10% seen once, with 12% to 15% in the top ten. The material sequenced was PBMCs, mostly from graft donor cells, taken 180 days after TCRalphabeta/CD19-depleted stem cell transplant. The receptors were sampled from a female patient aged 2-10 years who had a stem cell transplant for aplastic anemia, so the T cells may come from the graft donor. Both conserved end residues are part of each CDR3. Fields, in order: J gene, V gene, clone size, D gene, CDR3 protein, CDR3 DNA. A D gene is named only where the DNA matches it firmly. Part of the rows lack a size; the others show once, few, many or a class for expanded clones.

J: TRBJ2-3
V: TRBV7-6
size: NA
D: NA
CDR3: CASSLVGRFTDTQYF
DNA: TGTGCCAGCAGCTTAGTGGGGAGATTCACAGATACGCAGTATTTT

J: TRBJ1-4
V: TRBV5-1
size: few
D: NA
CDR3: CASSLDLPLTTNEKLFF
DNA: TGCGCCAGCAGCTTGGACCTTCCCCTCACAACTAATGAAAAACTGTTTTTT

J: TRBJ2-7
V: TRBV28
size: NA
D: NA
CDR3: CASGLSGVYEQYF
DNA: TGTGCCAGCGGCCTGAGCGGAGTCTACGAGCAGTACTTC

J: TRBJ2-3
V: TRBV24-1
size: few
D: NA
CDR3: CATSDPQVRDTQYF
DNA: TGTGCCACCAGTGATCCACAAGTACGGGATACGCAGTATTTT

J: TRBJ2-7
V: TRBV20-1
size: few
D: TRBD2
CDR3: CSAREREWYEQYF
DNA: TGCAGTGCTAGGGAGCGGGAGTGGTACGAGCAGTACTTC

J: TRBJ2-5
V: TRBV7-8
size: NA
D: TRBD2
CDR3: CAGSSGSQETQYF
DNA: TGTGCCGGTTCTAGCGGGTCCCAAGAGACCCAGTACTTC

J: TRBJ2-2
V: TRBV20-1
size: few
D: NA
CDR3: CSAPVGSANTGELFF
DNA: TGCAGTGCGCCCGTCGGCTCCGCGAACACCGGGGAGCTGTTTTTT

J: TRBJ2-5
V: TRBV28
size: many
D: TRBD1
CDR3: CASSPSGQGGETQYF
DNA: TGTGCCAGCAGTCCTTCGGGACAGGGGGGGGAGACCCAGTACTTC

J: TRBJ2-2
V: TRBV10-3
size: NA
D: NA
CDR3: CAISGETPYFSGELFF
DNA: TGTGCCATCAGTGGTGAGACGCCGTATTTCTCCGGGGAGCTGTTTTTT

J: TRBJ2-5
V: TRBV11-2
size: few
D: TRBD2
CDR3: CASSPLWASGRAGETQYF
DNA: TGTGCCAGCAGCCCGCTTTGGGCTAGCGGGAGGGCGGGAGAGACCCAGTACTTC

J: TRBJ2-6
V: TRBV5-1
size: many
D: NA
CDR3: CASSLYPGPPSGANVLTF
DNA: TGCGCCAGCAGCTTGTATCCGGGCCCCCCCTCTGGGGCCAACGTCCTGACTTTC

J: TRBJ1-2
V: TRBV14
size: few
D: NA
CDR3: CASSQESHPGPNGYTF
DNA: TGTGCCAGCAGCCAAGAATCCCATCCAGGACCCAATGGCTACACCTTC

J: TRBJ2-1
V: TRBV4-2
size: few
D: TRBD2
CDR3: CASSQGAGGEQFF
DNA: TGTGCCAGCAGCCAAGGGGCGGGGGGTGAGCAGTTCTTC

J: TRBJ2-7
V: TRBV20-1
size: NA
D: TRBD2
CDR3: CSAAAASGSDEQYF
DNA: TGCAGTGCAGCCGCGGCTAGCGGGAGTGACGAGCAGTACTTC

J: TRBJ2-5
V: TRBV4-3
size: NA
D: NA
CDR3: CASSQGTARETQYF
DNA: TGCGCCAGCAGCCAAGGGACAGCCCGAGAGACCCAGTACTTC

J: TRBJ1-3
V: TRBV21-1
size: NA
D: NA
CDR3: CASRVTMAATGISGNTIYF
DNA: TGTGCCAGCCGCGTTACAATGGCCGCCACAGGGATATCTGGAAACACCATATATTTT

J: TRBJ2-2
V: TRBV5-1
size: NA
D: NA
CDR3: CASSLAAYRVNTGELFF
DNA: TGCGCCAGCAGCTTGGCCGCGTACAGAGTGAACACCGGGGAGCTGTTTTTT

J: TRBJ1-4
V: TRBV29-1
size: many
D: NA
CDR3: CSVGGLGEKLFF
DNA: TGCAGCGTGGGGGGCCTCGGGGAAAAACTGTTTTTT

J: TRBJ1-5
V: TRBV20-1
size: NA
D: TRBD1
CDR3: CSAREQGAARPLSYQPQHF
DNA: TGCAGTGCTAGAGAACAGGGGGCGGCCCGGCCGCTCTCCTATCAGCCCCAGCATTTT

J: TRBJ2-7
V: TRBV11-1
size: NA
D: NA
CDR3: CASSFGRTGSYEQYF
DNA: TGTGCCAGCAGCTTCGGCAGGACGGGCTCCTACGAGCAGTACTTC

J: TRBJ2-2
V: TRBV12-3/TRBV12-4
size: NA
D: TRBD2
CDR3: CTSSFIAASGRLHTGELFF
DNA: TGTACCAGCAGTTTTATCGCGGCCAGCGGGAGACTGCACACCGGGGAGCTGTTTTTT

J: TRBJ2-5
V: TRBV7-8
size: NA
D: TRBD1
CDR3: CASSLMGQGAWETHYF
DNA: TGTGCCAGCAGCTTAATGGGGCAGGGGGCGTGGGAGACCCACTACTTC

J: TRBJ2-6
V: TRBV6-1
size: NA
D: TRBD1
CDR3: CASRSQGASGANVLTF
DNA: TGTGCCAGCAGGTCACAGGGGGCGTCTGGGGCCAACGTCCTGACTTTC

J: TRBJ2-7
V: TRBV11-2
size: NA
D: TRBD2
CDR3: CASSLLGTRKAGEQYF
DNA: TGTGCCAGCAGCTTATTAGGGACTAGAAAGGCCGGCGAGCAGTACTTC

J: TRBJ2-5
V: TRBV20-1
size: NA
D: TRBD2
CDR3: CSARVPGLAERGETQYF
DNA: TGCAGTGCTAGAGTTCCGGGACTAGCGGAACGGGGAGAGACCCAGTACTTC

J: TRBJ1-2
V: TRBV21-1
size: few
D: NA
CDR3: CASSSARDRVRWGFGYTF
DNA: TGTGCCAGCAGCTCTGCCCGGGACAGGGTCCGGTGGGGATTTGGCTACACCTTC

J: TRBJ2-1
V: TRBV12-3/TRBV12-4
size: NA
D: TRBD2
CDR3: CASSFRASGLNEQFF
DNA: TGTGCCAGCAGTTTTCGGGCTAGCGGGTTGAATGAGCAGTTCTTC

J: TRBJ2-3
V: TRBV6-9
size: NA
D: NA
CDR3: CASSYYTSTDTQYF
DNA: TGTGCCAGCAGTTATTACACAAGCACAGATACGCAGTATTTT

J: TRBJ1-1
V: TRBV4-3
size: many
D: TRBD1
CDR3: CASSQAPGQGRTEAFF
DNA: TGCGCCAGCAGCCAGGCTCCCGGACAGGGAAGGACTGAAGCTTTCTTT